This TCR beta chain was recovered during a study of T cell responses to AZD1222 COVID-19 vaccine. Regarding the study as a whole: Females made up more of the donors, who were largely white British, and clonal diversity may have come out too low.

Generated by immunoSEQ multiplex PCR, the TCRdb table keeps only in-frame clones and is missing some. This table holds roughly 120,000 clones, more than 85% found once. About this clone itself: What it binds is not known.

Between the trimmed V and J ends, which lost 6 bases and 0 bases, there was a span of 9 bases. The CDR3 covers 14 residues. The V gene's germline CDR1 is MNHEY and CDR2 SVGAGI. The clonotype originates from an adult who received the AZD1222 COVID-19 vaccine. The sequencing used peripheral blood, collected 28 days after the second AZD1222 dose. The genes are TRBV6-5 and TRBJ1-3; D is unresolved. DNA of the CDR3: TGTGCCAGCAGCTCGCTGAGCTCTGGAAACACCATATATTTT. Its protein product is CASSSLSSGNTIYF.